One sample yielded the 2 T cell receptor beta chains listed below, sequenced in a study of blood T cells in healthy people across ages. Through a sample-barcoded 5' primer and a J-beta primer mix, a second PCR was run for 7 to 11 cycles. TCRdb recomputed calls from the 5' RACE reads with MiXCR, one row per CDR3 protein. The repertoire holds roughly 1.7 million distinct CDR3 sequences, with 30% to 35% as singletons. Source material: blood. These receptor sequences come from a woman aged 25 to 39 in good health.

The chain uses TRBV20-1 and TRBJ1-6, with 8 bases lining up with TRBD1. Per the germline V gene, CDR1 is DFQATT and CDR2 is SNEGSKA (reference sequence). After removal of 6 bases from V and 9 bases from J, the junction contained 7 bases not matched to a gene. This CDR3 contains 13 residues. CDR3 in DNA: TGCAGTGCCATACCAGGGGGCGGTTCACCCCTCCACTTT. Its protein is CSAIPGGGSPLHF.

The chain combines TRBV6-5 with TRBJ1-1, with D uncertain. Germline CDR1 is MNHEY and CDR2 is SVGAGI. The germline V and J ends were trimmed by 5 bases and 0 bases, with 10 bases remaining between them. The CDR3 spans 14 residues. The CDR3 sequence: CASSAYGVNTEAFF. The CDR3 region has the DNA TGTGCCAGCAGTGCCTATGGGGTGAACACTGAAGCTTTCTTT.